These 23 T cell receptor beta chains came from one sample sequenced in a study of blood T cells in healthy people across ages. A J-beta primer mix and a sample-barcoded 5' primer were used in a second PCR of about 7 to 12 cycles. TCRdb called the 5' RACE reads again in MiXCR, with one record for every CDR3 protein. The data show about 800,000 distinct CDR3 sequences, 58% seen once. The specimen was blood. The source of these receptors is a man younger than 40 in good health.

The CDR3 spells CSAWGRGSTEAFF. DNA of the CDR3: TGCAGTGCTTGGGGGAGGGGGTCGACTGAAGCTTTCTTT. The gene calls are TRBV20-1 and TRBJ1-1; maybe TRBD1 (6 bases). This CDR3 is 13 amino acids long. Germline CDR1 is DFQATT and CDR2 is SNEGSKA (reference sequence). Trimming cost V 5 bases and J 5 bases, with 15 bases left between them.

The CDR3 coding sequence is TGTGCCAGCAGCCGCGATCGACAGGGCCCGATAAACACAGATACGCAGTATTTT. It encodes CASSRDRQGPINTDTQYF. The chain couples TRBV9 to TRBJ2-3; 7 nucleotides match TRBD1. The CDR3 runs 18 residues. Germline V gives CDR1 SGDLS, CDR2 YYNGEE. V was clipped by 4 bases and J by 2 bases; unmatched bases: 16.

V gene TRBV6-2 or TRBV6-3 combines with J gene TRBJ2-1, with D tentatively TRBD1 (5 bases). Trimming shortened V by 6 bases and J by 7 bases, and 16 bases separated the two germline ends. The CDR3 has 14 amino acids. Looked up from germline, CDR1 is MNHEY and CDR2 is SVGEGT. The CDR3 region has the DNA TGTGCCAGCAGCTATGACAGCCGGTCTAATGAGCAGTTCTTC. Protein sequence: CASSYDSRSNEQFF.

The rearrangement joins TRBV2 to TRBJ1-5, with 11 bases fitting TRBD1. After removal of 6 bases from V and 4 bases from J, the junction contained 5 bases not matched to a gene. The germline CDR1 and CDR2 sequences are SNHLY and FYNNEI. The CDR3 has 15 amino acids. CDR3 nucleotides: TGTGCCAGCAGCCGGAGGGACAGGGGGAATCAGCCCCAGCATTTT. It is translated as CASSRRDRGNQPQHF.

This clonotype came up a few times. This chain uses TRBV7-9 with TRBJ2-7; 7 nucleotides match TRBD1. Germline assignment: CDR1 SEHNR and CDR2 FQNEAQ (reference sequence). V was pared by 5 bases and J by 5 bases, with 12 bases of the junction left unmatched. This CDR3 spans 15 amino acids. CDR3 sequence reads: CASSQRQGRIHEQYF. In DNA form, the CDR3 reads TGTGCCAGCAGCCAGAGACAGGGTCGTATCCACGAGCAGTACTTC.

This clonotype appeared a few times. The chain uses TRBV29-1 and TRBJ1-1; D is ambiguous. Germline V gene data show CDR1 as SQVTM and CDR2 as ANQGSEA. This CDR3 is 12 amino acids long. Trimming stripped 7 bases from V and 1 base from J, with 10 bases between. The CDR3 is CSGGSRNTEAFF. The DNA of the CDR3 is TGCAGCGGGGGAAGTAGGAACACTGAAGCTTTCTTT.

V and J are TRBV7-2 and TRBJ2-1; D uncertain. V was pared by 5 bases and J by 10 bases, with 12 bases between. The length of the CDR3 is 12 residues. Per germline, CDR1 SGHTA and CDR2 FQGNSA. The CDR3 coding sequence is TGTGCCAGCAGCCCCCAGCGCCAAGAGCAGTTCTTC. It specifies CASSPQRQEQFF.

This chain connects TRBV4-3 to TRBJ1-1; D unresolved. V was clipped by 0 bases and J by 1 base, with 9 bases between them. Germline CDR1 reads LGHNA; CDR2 reads YSLEER. The CDR3 totals 15 residues. The CDR3 DNA follows: TGCGCCAGCAGCCAAGATCGGGTGGGGAACACTGAAGCTTTCTTT. It encodes CASSQDRVGNTEAFF.

The chain links TRBV6-5 to TRBJ2-5, with D perhaps TRBD1 (6 bases). There are 13 residues in the CDR3. CDR1 and CDR2 from the germline V gene are MNHEY and SVGAGI. Trimming took 5 bases from V and 11 from J, leaving 18 bases between them. The CDR3 coding sequence is TGTGCCAGCAGTACCGGACAGCACAATGAGCAGTACTTC. Amino acids: CASSTGQHNEQYF.

V gene TRBV20-1 combines with J gene TRBJ2-3; unclear D gene. Trimming cost V 4 bases and J 0 bases, with 8 bases left between them. Germline CDR1 reads DFQATT; CDR2 reads SNEGSKA (reference sequence). The CDR3 spans 13 residues. CDR3 amino acids: CSAKITSTDTQYF. Written as DNA, the CDR3 is TGCAGTGCTAAGATCACTAGCACAGATACGCAGTATTTT.

The gene calls are TRBV7-9 and TRBJ1-6, with D possibly TRBD1 on 6 matching bases. V lost 5 bases and J lost 13, with 15 bases in between. Germline V CDR1 and CDR2: SEHNR, FQNEAQ (reference sequence). The CDR3 spans 13 residues. CDR3: CASSPLGGPPLHF. The CDR3 region has the DNA TGTGCCAGCAGCCCCCTGGGGGGGCCCCCCCTCCACTTT.

The V call is TRBV3-1, the J call TRBJ1-1; D may be TRBD1 (5 bases). Germline lookup yields CDR1 LGHDT and CDR2 YNNKEL (reference sequence). The germline V and J ends were trimmed by 1 base and 4 bases, with 7 bases remaining between them. The CDR3 spans 13 residues. The chain's CDR3 is CASSQGQTTEAFF. The CDR3 DNA sequence: TGTGCCAGCAGCCAAGGACAGACCACTGAAGCTTTCTTT.

This clonotype was observed a few times. The V gene is TRBV20-1, the J gene TRBJ2-1; D may be TRBD2 (5 bases). This CDR3 spans 14 amino acids. V was cut by 6 bases and J by 5 bases, with 17 bases left in between. Germline CDR1 is DFQATT and CDR2 is SNEGSKA (reference sequence). The DNA of the CDR3 is TGCAGTGCCTTAGAGGGCCCTGGGGACAATGAGCAGTTCTTC. The encoded protein is CSALEGPGDNEQFF.

This chain links TRBV4-1 with TRBJ1-1, with 8 positions matching TRBD1. With 3 bases clipped from V and 1 base from J, the junction kept 7 bases outside the gene matches. CDR1 is MGHRA and CDR2 is YSYEKL in the germline V gene. This CDR3 has 16 amino acids. For the CDR3, the DNA is TGCGCCAGCAGCCAGGTTAACAGGGGGAGGAACACTGAAGCTTTCTTT. Its protein product is CASSQVNRGRNTEAFF.

The V call is TRBV30, the J call TRBJ2-6; TRBD2 might be the D (7 bases). The germline gives CDR1 GTSNPN, CDR2 SVGIG (reference sequence). The CDR3 is made up of 16 amino acids. This CDR3 reads CASGTPRYSGANVLTF. DNA of the CDR3: TGTGCGAGCGGGACACCCAGATACTCTGGGGCCAACGTCCTGACTTTC.

DNA of the CDR3: TGCAGTGCTAGATTGACGGGGCAAAACATTCAGTACTTC. Translated: CSARLTGQNIQYF. This chain connects TRBV20-1 to TRBJ2-4; D may match TRBD1 or TRBD2 (5 bases each). Germline CDR1 reads DFQATT; CDR2 reads SNEGSKA (reference sequence). The V end was cut by 2 bases, the J end by 5 bases, with 10 bases between. The CDR3 runs to 13 residues.

The chain joins TRBV6-1 to TRBJ2-7; the match to TRBD1 covers 12 bases. CDR3 size: 14 residues. The trim removed 11 bases at V and 4 bases at J, leaving 9 bases unmatched. Germline V gene data show CDR1 as MNHNS and CDR2 as SASEGT. The CDR3 region has the DNA TGTGCCTGTTCGTGGGACAGGGGGCTTTACGAGCAGTACTTC. It encodes CACSWDRGLYEQYF.

The chain is built from TRBV5-1 and TRBJ2-1; perhaps D is TRBD1 or TRBD2 (5 bases each). Deletions cut 2 bases from V and 9 bases from J, with 30 bases between. Germline V gene lookup returns CDR1 SGHRS and CDR2 YFSETQ. The CDR3 extends over 19 amino acids. The chain's CDR3 is CASSFGPTGALVYEGEQFF. CDR3 nucleotide sequence: TGCGCCAGCAGCTTTGGGCCAACCGGGGCCCTCGTCTATGAGGGTGAGCAGTTCTTC.

The chain joins TRBV4-1 to TRBJ2-4, with 9 nucleotides matching TRBD2. The J call may be faulty, since TRBJ2-7 better matches the DNA end. The CDR3 runs 15 residues. Germline CDR1 reads MGHRA; CDR2 reads YSYEKL. CDR3 nucleotides: TGCGCCAGCAGCCAATCGACTAGCGGCACTTACGAGCAGTACTTC. This sequence encodes CASSQSTSGTYEQYF.

CDR3 in amino acids: CGLGGQDTEAFF. The CDR3 DNA sequence: TGCGGACTAGGGGGACAGGACACTGAAGCTTTCTTT. The genes are TRBV20-1 and TRBJ1-1; 8 bases are shared with TRBD1. CDR1 and CDR2 from the germline V gene are DFQATT and SNEGSKA (reference sequence). This CDR3 has 12 amino acids.

The rearrangement uses TRBV12-3 or TRBV12-4 and TRBJ2-5; 11 bases match TRBD2. After removal of 5 bases from V and 7 bases from J, the junction contained 6 bases not matched to a gene. The CDR3 has 14 amino acids. CDR3: CASSQGLAGLTQYF. CDR3 DNA: TGTGCCAGCAGTCAAGGACTAGCGGGCCTGACCCAGTACTTC.

The table lists this clonotype with a count of one. The chain employs TRBV11-1 and TRBJ2-5; the match to TRBD1 covers 7 bases. The J call could be wrong; TRBJ2-7 is a better fit for the DNA end. The V gene's germline CDR1 is SGHAT and CDR2 FQDESV (reference sequence). CDR3 length equals 13 residues. CDR3 amino acids: CASSDRVLGEQYF. Here the CDR3 DNA reads TGTGCCAGCAGCGACAGGGTGTTGGGCGAGCAGTACTTC.

This clonotype has only one observation. V is TRBV6-5 and J is TRBJ2-3; possibly TRBD2 for D (6 bases). V gave up 7 bases and J gave up 4 bases, with 21 bases separating them. Germline loops: CDR1 MNHEY, CDR2 SVGAGI. The length of the CDR3 is 16 residues. The CDR3: CASNINRDWTSDTQYF. The CDR3 bases are TGTGCCAGCAACATAAACCGGGACTGGACTTCAGATACGCAGTATTTT.